This TCR beta chain was recorded in a study of blood T cells in healthy people across ages. Whole-study findings and limits: Diversity estimates drawn from one million T cells were deemed underestimates. Strong correlation was found linking TCR beta diversity to naive T cell percentage.

Worth noting for this clonotype: Its antigen is not known.

Looked up from germline, CDR1 is MNHEY and CDR2 is SVGAGI. The CDR3 consists of 15 residues. A second PCR of about 7 to 12 cycles used a sample-barcoded 5' primer and a J-beta primer mix. The yield of each sample was at least 3 million CDR3-containing paired-end reads. TCRdb processed the 5' RACE reads anew with MiXCR; each CDR3 protein has one entry. Of 1.2 million to 1.5 million distinct CDR3 sequences listed, 59% are singletons. In each sample, at least 7 million PBMCs were isolated. This chain joins TRBV6-5 and TRBJ2-7; TRBD2 might be the D (5 bases). The DNA end favors TRBJ2-5, so the J call may be wrong. The sequence derives from a man aged 18 to 29 in good health. Sequencing was performed on blood. The CDR3 DNA reads TGTGCCAGCAGTTCCACTAGTTTTTCGGGGGAGACCCAGTACTTC. Translated, it gives CASSSTSFSGETQYF.